This T cell receptor (beta chain) is from a study of Tregs in tolerant kidney transplant recipients. Study-wide results and caveats: Few patients were studied, so findings need validation in larger groups. Activated donor B cell expansion appeared to reveal the most relevant donor-specific TCRbeta repertoire.

Unstimulated Tregs (CD4+CD25+CD127-) and CD4+CD25- non-Tregs were sorted from PBMCs. The sample holds one count of this clone. The antigen is not known. Assay: immunoSEQ multiplex PCR; the TCRdb copy retains only in-frame clones and omits some. This table has approximately 65,000 clones, roughly 84% appearing once. This receptor was taken from a human donor in good health. Material: CD4+ T cells from blood.

CDR3 DNA sequence: TGTGCCAGCAGCCTTCCACAGGGCCTATCCTACGAGCAGTACTTC. Its translation is CASSLPQGLSYEQYF. The chain recombines TRBV6-1 with TRBJ2-7; possible D gene TRBD1, 6 bases. This CDR3 contains 15 residues. The germline V and J ends were trimmed by 6 bases and 1 base, with 16 bases remaining between them. The germline V gene encodes CDR1 MNHNS and CDR2 SASEGT.